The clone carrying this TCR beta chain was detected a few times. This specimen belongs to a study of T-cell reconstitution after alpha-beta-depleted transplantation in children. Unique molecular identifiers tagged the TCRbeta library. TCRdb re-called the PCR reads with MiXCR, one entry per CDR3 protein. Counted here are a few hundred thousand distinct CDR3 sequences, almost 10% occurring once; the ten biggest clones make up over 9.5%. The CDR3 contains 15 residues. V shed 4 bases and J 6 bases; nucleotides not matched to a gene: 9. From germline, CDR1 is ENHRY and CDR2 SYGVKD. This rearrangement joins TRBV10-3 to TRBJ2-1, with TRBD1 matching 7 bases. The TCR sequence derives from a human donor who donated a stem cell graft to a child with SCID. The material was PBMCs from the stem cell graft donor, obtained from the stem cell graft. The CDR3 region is CAISAQGGRVNEQFF. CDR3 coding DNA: TGTGCCATCAGTGCACAAGGGGGCAGAGTCAATGAGCAGTTCTTC.